This T cell receptor beta chain was sequenced during a study of blood T cell repertoires in COVID-19. Background on the study: Sites in the United States, Italy and Spain provided acute and convalescent COVID-19 samples.

Methods used by the authors: Counts of nucleated cells, estimated from reference gene primer amplification, were obtained. Here immunoSEQ multiplex PCR was the method, and the copy in TCRdb shows in-frame clones only, minus some. The V and J calls and clone size were taken over from that table, and D and trimming were inferred from the DNA. The repertoire consists of a few hundred thousand clones, with 80% to 90% occurring once and the leading ten covering 1.2%. Sequencing input: peripheral blood. The clonotype was recovered from a woman in her forties or fifties with acute or convalescent COVID-19.

CDR3 coding DNA: TGTGCCAGCAGCCCGGACAGGGAGCTATCCTACAATGAGCAGTTCTTC. Its translation: CASSPDRELSYNEQFF. The chain is built from TRBV7-2 and TRBJ2-1; TRBD1 matches at 8 bases. Germline V gives CDR1 SGHTA, CDR2 FQGNSA. V gave up 5 bases and J gave up 1 base; unmatched junction bases: 7. CDR3 size: 16 residues.